A selection of T cell receptor beta chains follows, all from one sample in a study of blood T cell repertoires in COVID-19. Data came from immunoSEQ multiplex PCR; TCRdb stores just in-frame clones and leaves some out. The sample lists under 65,000 clones; approximately 86% were seen once. The sample comprised peripheral blood. These receptors were collected from a man aged 60 to 69 with acute or convalescent COVID-19. Each CDR3 is given with its conserved first and last residue. The D gene is left open where the match is weak. Size is omitted from some rows. Given values are once, few, many or a class for expanded clones.

v_call	j_call	d_call	clone_size	cdr3_aa	cdr3_nt
TRBV10-3	TRBJ1-1	NA	NA	CAISELATEAFF	TGTGCCATCAGTGAGTTGGCTACTGAAGCTTTCTTT
TRBV9	TRBJ1-1	TRBD1	once	CASSLQGDTEAFF	TGTGCCAGCAGCTTACAGGGGGATACTGAAGCTTTCTTT
TRBV25-1	TRBJ1-4	NA	NA	CASSEYQGPAKLFF	TGTGCCAGCAGTGAATACCAGGGGCCCGCAAAACTGTTTTTT
TRBV15	TRBJ2-2	NA	NA	CATSRAPTGELFF	TGTGCCACCAGCAGAGCTCCTACCGGGGAGCTGTTTTTT
TRBV11-2	TRBJ1-5	NA	NA	CASSLGTGLYQPQHF	TGTGCCAGCAGCTTAGGTACGGGACTCTATCAGCCCCAGCATTTT
TRBV11-2	TRBJ1-6	TRBD1	NA	CASSRPGQGHQGSPLHF	TGTGCCAGCAGCCGGCCGGGACAGGGTCACCAGGGTTCACCCCTCCACTTT
TRBV4-3	TRBJ1-4	TRBD1	NA	CASSQVPGQGEKLFF	TGCGCCAGCAGCCAAGTACCGGGACAGGGTGAAAAACTGTTTTTT
TRBV5-6	TRBJ2-2	NA	NA	CASSLWPGELFF	TGTGCCAGCAGCTTATGGCCGGGGGAGCTGTTTTTT
TRBV18	TRBJ1-5	NA	NA	CASSQSNQPQHF	TGTGCCAGCTCACAGAGTAATCAGCCCCAGCATTTT
TRBV5-4	TRBJ2-1	TRBD2	NA	CASSLQRGGNEQFF	TGTGCCAGCAGCTTACAGCGGGGGGGCAATGAGCAGTTCTTC
TRBV5-6	TRBJ2-7	NA	NA	CASSLSGQHFLTYEQYF	TGTGCCAGCAGCCTATCCGGACAACATTTCTTGACCTACGAGCAGTACTTC
TRBV4-2	TRBJ2-5	NA	once	CASSQEPQGGRDETQYF	TGTGCCAGCAGCCAAGAACCTCAGGGGGGCCGAGATGAGACCCAGTACTTC
TRBV3-1/TRBV3-2	TRBJ2-5	TRBD2	NA	CASSQTVSGRFETQYF	TGTGCCAGCAGCCAAACGGTTAGCGGGAGATTCGAGACCCAGTACTTC
TRBV9	TRBJ2-7	TRBD2	NA	CASSVGGTSGYYEQYF	TGTGCCAGCAGCGTAGGTGGGACTAGCGGTTACTACGAGCAGTACTTC
TRBV7-9	TRBJ2-7	TRBD1	NA	CASSSPGTGFDEQYF	TGTGCCAGCAGCTCCCCCGGGACAGGGTTTGACGAGCAGTACTTC
TRBV3-1/TRBV3-2	TRBJ2-2	TRBD1	NA	CASSHRDRGTGELFF	TGTGCCAGCAGCCACAGGGACAGGGGTACCGGGGAGCTGTTTTTT
TRBV7-2	TRBJ2-2	TRBD1	NA	CASSSSLDRAVGELFF	TGTGCCAGCAGCTCTTCCTTGGACAGGGCGGTCGGGGAGCTGTTTTTT
TRBV18	TRBJ2-7	TRBD1	NA	CASSPGQGVYEQYF	TGTGCCAGCTCGCCCGGACAGGGGGTGTACGAGCAGTACTTC
TRBV19	TRBJ2-7	TRBD1	NA	CASRDRRGSYEQYF	TGTGCCAGTAGGGACAGGCGTGGGTCCTACGAGCAGTACTTC
TRBV27	TRBJ1-2	TRBD1	NA	CASSVGQGYGYTF	TGTGCCAGCAGCGTAGGACAGGGCTATGGCTACACCTTC
TRBV18	TRBJ1-5	TRBD1	NA	CASSPRTGGISNQPQHF	TGTGCCAGCTCGCCAAGAACAGGGGGCATAAGCAATCAGCCCCAGCATTTT
TRBV19	TRBJ1-5	NA	few	CASSQVQNQPQHF	TGTGCCAGTAGTCAGGTTCAGAATCAGCCCCAGCATTTT
TRBV9	TRBJ2-5	TRBD2	NA	CASSVGASGSSPETQYF	TGTGCCAGCAGCGTAGGGGCTAGCGGGAGTTCCCCAGAGACCCAGTACTTC
TRBV12-3/TRBV12-4	TRBJ2-1	TRBD2	NA	CASNPSGSNEQFF	TGTGCCAGCAATCCTAGCGGGTCCAATGAGCAGTTCTTC
TRBV19	TRBJ1-5	TRBD1	NA	CASSIGSGQGAKGGNQPQHF	TGTGCCAGTAGTATAGGGAGCGGGCAGGGGGCCAAAGGGGGCAATCAGCCCCAGCATTTT
TRBV18	TRBJ2-1	TRBD1	NA	CASSPIPGQENNEQFF	TGTGCCAGCTCACCTATACCGGGACAGGAGAACAATGAGCAGTTCTTC
TRBV28	TRBJ1-4	TRBD1	few	CASRTGAGVGEKLFF	TGTGCCAGCAGAACAGGGGCCGGCGTAGGGGAAAAACTGTTTTTT
TRBV7-2	TRBJ2-3	TRBD2	NA	CASSFEGLAGGGNTQYF	TGTGCCAGCAGCTTCGAGGGACTAGCGGGGGGTGGTAATACGCAGTATTTT
TRBV5-8	TRBJ2-4	NA	NA	CASSRDSIAKNIQYF	TGTGCCAGCAGCCGAGATAGCATAGCCAAAAACATTCAGTACTTC
TRBV11-3	TRBJ2-1	TRBD2	few	CASSNLAGEYNEQFF	TGTGCCAGCAGCAACCTAGCGGGGGAGTACAATGAGCAGTTCTTC
TRBV4-1	TRBJ2-3	TRBD1	NA	CASSQGTGLDTQYF	TGCGCCAGCAGCCAAGGGACAGGGCTAGATACGCAGTATTTT
TRBV5-1	TRBJ2-5	TRBD1	NA	CASSTGQGDRETQYF	TGCGCCAGCAGCACGGGACAGGGGGATCGGGAGACCCAGTACTTC
TRBV6-1	TRBJ1-1	NA	NA	CASSEQQGKGTEAFF	TGTGCCAGCAGTGAACAACAGGGAAAGGGCACTGAAGCTTTCTTT
TRBV2	TRBJ1-6	NA	NA	CASSGSRVNSPLHF	TGTGCCAGCAGTGGGTCCAGGGTGAATTCACCCCTCCACTTT
TRBV27	TRBJ1-1	TRBD1	NA	CASSFTGAVNTEAFF	TGTGCCAGCAGTTTTACAGGGGCGGTGAACACTGAAGCTTTCTTT
TRBV5-4	TRBJ2-7	NA	few	CASSLLQGAKDEQYF	TGTGCCAGCAGCTTGCTTCAAGGGGCTAAGGACGAGCAGTACTTC
TRBV18	TRBJ1-5	NA	NA	CASSQLDSRSGNQPQHF	TGTGCCAGCTCACAACTCGATTCGAGGTCAGGCAATCAGCCCCAGCATTTT
TRBV10-2	TRBJ2-1	NA	NA	CASRERQGWVGNEQFF	TGCGCCAGCAGGGAACGGCAGGGTTGGGTCGGCAATGAGCAGTTCTTC
TRBV7-9	TRBJ1-1	NA	NA	CASSLALDSTEAFF	TGTGCCAGCAGCTTAGCGCTGGACAGCACTGAAGCTTTCTTT
TRBV2	TRBJ2-6	NA	NA	CASSQPPLGSGANVLTF	TGTGCCAGCAGTCAACCACCCCTCGGGTCTGGGGCCAACGTCCTGACTTTC
TRBV6-2/TRBV6-3	TRBJ2-1	TRBD2	NA	CASSMGLPQFF	TGTGCCAGCAGTATGGGACTACCGCAGTTCTTC
TRBV14	TRBJ2-2	NA	NA	CASSETAITGELFF	TGTGCCAGCAGTGAGACAGCAATAACCGGGGAGCTGTTTTTT
TRBV2	TRBJ2-5	TRBD1	NA	CASSQQGQGSETQYF	TGTGCCAGCAGTCAACAAGGACAGGGCTCCGAGACCCAGTACTTC
TRBV24-1	TRBJ2-1	NA	NA	CATSPEQGGFSYNEQFF	TGTGCCACCAGCCCCGAACAGGGCGGATTCTCCTACAATGAGCAGTTCTTC
TRBV10-3	TRBJ2-1	TRBD2	NA	CAISGSTSGGAPTYNEQFF	TGTGCCATCAGTGGTTCCACTAGCGGGGGGGCGCCAACCTACAATGAGCAGTTCTTC
TRBV11-2	TRBJ2-1	NA	NA	CASSVLDGNNEQFF	TGTGCCAGCAGTGTACTGGACGGGAACAATGAGCAGTTCTTC
TRBV4-2	TRBJ1-1	NA	once	CASSQERGTLEAFF	TGTGCCAGCAGCCAAGAGAGGGGGACCCTTGAAGCTTTCTTT
TRBV7-6	TRBJ2-2	NA	NA	CASSLSTTNTGELFF	TGTGCCAGCAGCTTAAGCACTACCAACACCGGGGAGCTGTTTTTT
TRBV11-2	TRBJ2-5	TRBD2	NA	CASSLLAGAETQYF	TGTGCCAGCAGCCTACTAGCGGGGGCGGAGACCCAGTACTTC
TRBV9	TRBJ2-3	NA	NA	CASSGDVPDTQYF	TGTGCCAGCAGCGGCGATGTCCCAGATACGCAGTATTTT
TRBV4-3	TRBJ2-2	TRBD1	NA	CASSQDGAGGTGELFF	TGCGCCAGCAGCCAAGACGGGGCAGGGGGCACCGGGGAGCTGTTTTTT
TRBV27	TRBJ2-7	NA	NA	CASSLNRERYEQYF	TGTGCCAGCAGTTTAAACAGGGAACGGTACGAGCAGTACTTC
TRBV2	TRBJ1-1	NA	NA	CASSRTWMNTEAFF	TGTGCCAGCAGTAGGACTTGGATGAACACTGAAGCTTTCTTT
TRBV15	TRBJ2-4	TRBD1	NA	CATSRDLQGASIQYF	TGTGCCACCAGCAGAGATTTACAGGGGGCCAGCATTCAGTACTTC
TRBV7-2	TRBJ2-3	TRBD2	NA	CASSLGGTQTDTQYF	TGTGCCAGCAGCTTGGGGGGGACGCAAACAGATACGCAGTATTTT
TRBV6-5	TRBJ2-5	NA	NA	CASGRGETQYF	TGTGCCAGCGGCCGGGGGGAGACCCAGTACTTC
TRBV28	TRBJ2-3	NA	NA	CASSERLTVYVKGDTDTQYF	TGTGCCAGCAGTGAACGACTAACAGTTTACGTAAAGGGGGATACAGATACGCAGTATTTT
TRBV19	TRBJ2-7	TRBD1	NA	CASSIFQGAIEQYF	TGTGCCAGTAGTATTTTTCAGGGGGCGATCGAGCAGTACTTC
TRBV11-1	TRBJ2-1	TRBD2	NA	CASSLASGRANEQFF	TGTGCCAGCAGCTTGGCTAGCGGGAGGGCCAATGAGCAGTTCTTC
TRBV6-4	TRBJ2-2	NA	NA	CASSSSRGTGELFF	TGTGCCAGCAGTTCGAGTAGGGGCACCGGGGAGCTGTTTTTT